This TCR beta chain was captured by sequencing in a study of blood T cell repertoires in COVID-19. Generated by immunoSEQ multiplex PCR, the TCRdb table keeps only in-frame clones and is missing some. The table lists some 170,000 clones, about three quarters of them singletons. This sequence was found in a woman in her fifties or sixties with active or convalescent COVID-19. What was sequenced was peripheral blood.

CDR3 loop: CASSPAGQGPFSYNEQFF. DNA of the CDR3: TGTGCCAGCTCACCAGCGGGACAGGGGCCGTTCTCCTACAATGAGCAGTTCTTC. This chain uses TRBV18 with TRBJ2-1; 10 bases match TRBD1. V lost 2 bases and J lost 0; bases outside the gene matches: 7. The CDR3 covers 18 residues. Germline lookup yields CDR1 KGHSH and CDR2 LQKENI.